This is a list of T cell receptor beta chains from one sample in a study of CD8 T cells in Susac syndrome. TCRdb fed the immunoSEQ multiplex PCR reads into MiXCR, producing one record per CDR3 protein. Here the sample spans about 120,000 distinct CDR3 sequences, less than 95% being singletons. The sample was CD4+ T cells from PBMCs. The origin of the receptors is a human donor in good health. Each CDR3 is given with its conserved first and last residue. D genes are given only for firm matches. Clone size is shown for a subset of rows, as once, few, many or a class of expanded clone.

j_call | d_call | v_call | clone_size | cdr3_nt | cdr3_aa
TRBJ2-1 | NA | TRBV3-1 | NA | TGTGCCAGCAGCCTGGGAGGTAGCAATGAGCAGTTCTTC | CASSLGGSNEQFF
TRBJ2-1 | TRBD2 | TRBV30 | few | TGTGCCTGGGGGGGGGAGGGCGTACGAAATGAGCAGTTCTTC | CAWGGEGVRNEQFF
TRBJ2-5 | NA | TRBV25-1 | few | TGTGCCAGCAGTCCTACAGGGAGTGAGACCCAGTACTTC | CASSPTGSETQYF
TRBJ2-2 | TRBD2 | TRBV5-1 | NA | TGCGCCAGCAGCCTGGGACTAGCTGACTCCGGGGAGCTGTTTTTT | CASSLGLADSGELFF
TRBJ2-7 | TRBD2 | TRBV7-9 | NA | TGTGCCAGCAGCCCGGTCGGGGGGGCGAGCTTC | CASSPVGGASF
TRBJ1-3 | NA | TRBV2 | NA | TGTGCCAGCAGTGGAGGGGACACCATATATTTT | CASSGGDTIYF
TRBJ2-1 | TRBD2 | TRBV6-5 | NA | TGTGCCAGCAGTAGCGGGAGGGCCAATGAGCAGTTCTTC | CASSSGRANEQFF
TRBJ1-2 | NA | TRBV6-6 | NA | TGTGCCAGCAGTTACCCCCGAGATATGGGAGGTAGCGGCTACACCTTC | CASSYPRDMGGSGYTF
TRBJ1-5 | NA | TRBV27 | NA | TGTGCCAGCAGTTTGTCTTGGGGTGATCAGCCCCAGCATTTT | CASSLSWGDQPQHF
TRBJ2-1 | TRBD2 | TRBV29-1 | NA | TGCAGCGGGGGTAGCGGGACCTCCTACAATGAGCAGTTCTTC | CSGGSGTSYNEQFF
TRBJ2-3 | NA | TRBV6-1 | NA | TGTGCCAGCTCTCGGGCAGGGAAGGGGTCAGATACGCAGTATTTT | CASSRAGKGSDTQYF
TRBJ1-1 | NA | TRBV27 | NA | TGTGCCAGCAGTCCCACCGGGACGACCTCCAGCGCTTTCTTT | CASSPTGTTSSAFF
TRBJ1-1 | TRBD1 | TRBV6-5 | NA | TGTGCCAGCAGTGCCCCCGGACAGGGTGGCACTGAAGCTTTCTTT | CASSAPGQGGTEAFF